This T cell receptor (beta chain) was retrieved from a study of T-cell memory formation after mild COVID-19. TCRdb itself ran the 5' RACE reads through MiXCR, one entry per CDR3 protein. Here the sample spans under 450,000 distinct CDR3 sequences, around 14% being singletons. This CDR3 comprises 12 residues. Trimming shortened V by 2 bases and J by 7 bases, and 8 bases separated the two germline ends. CDR1 LGHDT and CDR2 YNNKEL come from the germline V gene (reference sequence). V gene TRBV3-1 combines with J gene TRBJ1-2, with D unresolved. This clonotype originated in a man between 18 and 29 years old who had mild COVID-19 (a few samples of this study predate the infection). Cell type and time point are not known. The specimen sequenced was PBMCs or a T cell subset sorted from them (not recorded which). This CDR3 reads CASSQLEGGYTF. DNA of the CDR3: TGTGCCAGCAGCCAATTAGAAGGTGGCTACACCTTC.